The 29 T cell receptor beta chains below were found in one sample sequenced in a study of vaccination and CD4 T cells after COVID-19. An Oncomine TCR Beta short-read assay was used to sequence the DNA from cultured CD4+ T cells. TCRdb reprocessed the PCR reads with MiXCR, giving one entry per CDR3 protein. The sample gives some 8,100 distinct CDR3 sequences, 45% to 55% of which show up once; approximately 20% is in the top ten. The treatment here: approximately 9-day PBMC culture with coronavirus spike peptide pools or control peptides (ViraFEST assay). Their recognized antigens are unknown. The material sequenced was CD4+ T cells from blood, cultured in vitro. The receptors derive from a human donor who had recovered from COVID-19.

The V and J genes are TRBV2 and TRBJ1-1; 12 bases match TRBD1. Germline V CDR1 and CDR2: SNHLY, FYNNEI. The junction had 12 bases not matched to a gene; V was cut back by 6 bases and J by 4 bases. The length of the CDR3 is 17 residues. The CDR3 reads CASRVGGTGGVSTEAFF. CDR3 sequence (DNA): TGTGCCAGCAGGGTAGGAGGGACAGGGGGCGTCAGCACTGAAGCTTTCTTT.

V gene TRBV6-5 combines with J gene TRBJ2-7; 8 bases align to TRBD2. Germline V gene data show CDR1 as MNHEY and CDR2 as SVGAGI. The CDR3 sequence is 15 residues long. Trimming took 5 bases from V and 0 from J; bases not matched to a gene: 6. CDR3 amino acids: CASSHLAGSSYEQYF. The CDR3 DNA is TGTGCCAGCAGTCACTTAGCGGGAAGCTCCTACGAGCAGTACTTC.

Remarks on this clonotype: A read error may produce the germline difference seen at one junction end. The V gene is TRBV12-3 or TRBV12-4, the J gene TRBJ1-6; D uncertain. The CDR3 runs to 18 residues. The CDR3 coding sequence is TGTGCCAACAGTAGAAGTGGTCTCGGAAGCTCCTATAATTCACCCCTCCACTTT. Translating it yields CANSRSGLGSSYNSPLHF.

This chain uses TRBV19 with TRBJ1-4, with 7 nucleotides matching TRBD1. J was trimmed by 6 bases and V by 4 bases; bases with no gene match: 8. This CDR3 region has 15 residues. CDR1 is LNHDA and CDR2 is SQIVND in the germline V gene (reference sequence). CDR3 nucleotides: TGTGCCAGTAGTACGGCGAGGGGGCGATATGAAAAACTGTTTTTT. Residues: CASSTARGRYEKLFF.

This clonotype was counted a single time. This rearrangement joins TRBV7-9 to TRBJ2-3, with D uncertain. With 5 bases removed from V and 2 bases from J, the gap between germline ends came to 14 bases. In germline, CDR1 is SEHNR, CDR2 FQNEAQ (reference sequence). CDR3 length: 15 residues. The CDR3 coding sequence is TGTGCCAGCAGCATTTCCGGGTGGGACACAGATACGCAGTATTTT. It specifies CASSISGWDTDTQYF.

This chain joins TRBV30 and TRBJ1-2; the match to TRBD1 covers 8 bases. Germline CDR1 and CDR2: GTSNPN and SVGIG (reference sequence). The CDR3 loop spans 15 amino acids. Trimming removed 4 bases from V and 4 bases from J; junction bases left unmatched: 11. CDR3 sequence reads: CAWISGGQGAYGYTF. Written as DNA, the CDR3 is TGTGCCTGGATAAGCGGAGGACAGGGTGCCTATGGCTACACCTTC.

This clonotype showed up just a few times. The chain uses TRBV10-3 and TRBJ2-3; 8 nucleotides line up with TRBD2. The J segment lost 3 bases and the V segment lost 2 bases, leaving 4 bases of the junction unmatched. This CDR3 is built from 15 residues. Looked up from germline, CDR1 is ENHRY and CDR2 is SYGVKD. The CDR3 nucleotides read TGTGCCATCAGTGAGCCGGGAGGGGTAACAGATACGCAGTATTTT. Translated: CAISEPGGVTDTQYF.

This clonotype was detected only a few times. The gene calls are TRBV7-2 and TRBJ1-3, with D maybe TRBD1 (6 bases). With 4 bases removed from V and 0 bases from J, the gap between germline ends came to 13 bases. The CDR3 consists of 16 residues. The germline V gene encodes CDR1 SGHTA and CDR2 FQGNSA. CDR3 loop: CASSSTGQYSGNTIYF. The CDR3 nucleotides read TGTGCCAGCAGCTCGACAGGACAGTACTCTGGAAACACCATATATTTT.

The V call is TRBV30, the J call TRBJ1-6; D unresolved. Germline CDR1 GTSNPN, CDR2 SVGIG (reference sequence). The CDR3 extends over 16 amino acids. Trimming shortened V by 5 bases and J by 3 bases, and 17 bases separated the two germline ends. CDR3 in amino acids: CAWGSPWGNYNSPLHF. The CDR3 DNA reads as TGTGCCTGGGGATCCCCTTGGGGAAACTATAATTCACCCCTCCACTTT. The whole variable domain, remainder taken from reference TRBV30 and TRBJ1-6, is SQTIHQWPATLVQPVGSPLSLECTVEGTSNPNLYWYRQAAGRGLQLLFYSVGIGQISSEVPQNLSASRPQDRQFILSSKKLLLSDSGFYLCAWGSPWGNYNSPLHFGNGTRLTVT.

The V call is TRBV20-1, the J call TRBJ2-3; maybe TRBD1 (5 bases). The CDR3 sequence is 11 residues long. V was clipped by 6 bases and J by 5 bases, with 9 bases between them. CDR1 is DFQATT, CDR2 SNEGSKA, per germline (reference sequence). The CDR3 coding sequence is TGCAGTGCACCTCAGGGAGATACGCAGTATTTT. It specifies CSAPQGDTQYF.

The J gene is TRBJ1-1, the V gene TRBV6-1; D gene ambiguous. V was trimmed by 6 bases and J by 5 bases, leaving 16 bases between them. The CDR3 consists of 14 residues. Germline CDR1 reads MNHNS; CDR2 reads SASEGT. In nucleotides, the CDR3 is TGTGCCAGCAGCCCTACCAAGGCGGGAACTGAAGCTTTCTTT. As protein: CASSPTKAGTEAFF.

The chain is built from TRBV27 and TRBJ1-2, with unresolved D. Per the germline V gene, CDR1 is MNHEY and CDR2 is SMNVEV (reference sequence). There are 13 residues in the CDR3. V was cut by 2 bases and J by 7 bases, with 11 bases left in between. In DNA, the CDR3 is TGTGCCAGCAGTTTAACTGGAGCTCCTGGCTACACCTTC. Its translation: CASSLTGAPGYTF.

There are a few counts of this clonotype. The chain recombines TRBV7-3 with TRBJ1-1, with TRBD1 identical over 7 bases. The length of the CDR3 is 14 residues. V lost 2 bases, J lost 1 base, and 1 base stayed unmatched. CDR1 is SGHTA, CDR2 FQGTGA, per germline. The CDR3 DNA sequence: TGTGCCAGCAGCTTAGAGGGGGCGAACACTGAAGCTTTCTTT. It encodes CASSLEGANTEAFF.

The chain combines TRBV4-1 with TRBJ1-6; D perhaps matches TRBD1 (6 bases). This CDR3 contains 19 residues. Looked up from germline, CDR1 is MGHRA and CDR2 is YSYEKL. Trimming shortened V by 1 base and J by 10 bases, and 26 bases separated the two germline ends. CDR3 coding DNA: TGCGCCAGCAGCCAAGTCGGTCGGGACATCTCTCCCTCGGGATCACCCCTCCACTTT. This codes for CASSQVGRDISPSGSPLHF.

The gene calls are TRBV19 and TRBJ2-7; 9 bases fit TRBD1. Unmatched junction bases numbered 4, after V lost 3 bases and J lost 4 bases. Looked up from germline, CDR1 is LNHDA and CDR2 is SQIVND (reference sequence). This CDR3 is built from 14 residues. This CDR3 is CASSIGTGPYEQYF. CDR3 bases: TGTGCCAGTAGTATCGGGACAGGGCCATACGAGCAGTACTTC.

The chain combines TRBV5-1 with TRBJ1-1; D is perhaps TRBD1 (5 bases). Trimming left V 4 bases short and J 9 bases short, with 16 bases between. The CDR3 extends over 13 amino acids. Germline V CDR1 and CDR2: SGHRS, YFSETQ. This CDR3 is CASSLGDGGQAFF. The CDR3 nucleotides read TGCGCCAGCAGCCTCGGGGACGGTGGACAAGCTTTCTTT.

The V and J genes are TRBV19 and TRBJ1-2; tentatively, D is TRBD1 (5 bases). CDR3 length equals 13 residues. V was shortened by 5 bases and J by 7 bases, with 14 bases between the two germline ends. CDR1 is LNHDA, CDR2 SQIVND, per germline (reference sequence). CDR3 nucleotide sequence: TGTGCCAGTAGTGGGACGGCTCGGGTTGGCTACACCTTC. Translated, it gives CASSGTARVGYTF.

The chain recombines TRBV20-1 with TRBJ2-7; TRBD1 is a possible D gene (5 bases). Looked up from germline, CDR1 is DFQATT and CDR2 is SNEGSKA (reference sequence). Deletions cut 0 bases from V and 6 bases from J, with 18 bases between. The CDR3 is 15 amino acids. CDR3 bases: TGCAGTGCTAGAGACCCGACAGTCGATCCCTCCGAGCAGTACTTC. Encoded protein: CSARDPTVDPSEQYF.

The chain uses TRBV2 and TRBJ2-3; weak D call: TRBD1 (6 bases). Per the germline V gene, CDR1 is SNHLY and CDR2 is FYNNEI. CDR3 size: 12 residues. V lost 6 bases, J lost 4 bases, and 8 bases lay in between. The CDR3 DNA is TGTGCCAGCAGCCCAGGGGCAGATACGCAGTATTTT. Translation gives CASSPGADTQYF.

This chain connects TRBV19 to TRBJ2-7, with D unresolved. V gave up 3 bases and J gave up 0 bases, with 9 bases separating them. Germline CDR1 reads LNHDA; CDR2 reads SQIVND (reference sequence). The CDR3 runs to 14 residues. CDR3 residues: CASSIGQYSYEQYF. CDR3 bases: TGTGCCAGTAGTATCGGGCAGTACTCCTACGAGCAGTACTTC.

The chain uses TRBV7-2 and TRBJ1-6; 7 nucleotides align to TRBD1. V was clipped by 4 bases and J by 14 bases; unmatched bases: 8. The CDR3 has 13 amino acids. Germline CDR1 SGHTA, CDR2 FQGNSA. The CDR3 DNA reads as TGTGCCAGCAGCTATCGGACAGGAGTCACCCTCCACTTT. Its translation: CASSYRTGVTLHF.

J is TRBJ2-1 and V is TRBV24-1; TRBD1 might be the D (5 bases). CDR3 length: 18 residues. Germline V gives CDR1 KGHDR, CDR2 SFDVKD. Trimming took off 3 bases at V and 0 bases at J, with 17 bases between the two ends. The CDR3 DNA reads TGTGCCACCAGTGATCCCTCAGCAGACAGCAGCTCCTACAATGAGCAGTTCTTC. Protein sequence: CATSDPSADSSSYNEQFF.

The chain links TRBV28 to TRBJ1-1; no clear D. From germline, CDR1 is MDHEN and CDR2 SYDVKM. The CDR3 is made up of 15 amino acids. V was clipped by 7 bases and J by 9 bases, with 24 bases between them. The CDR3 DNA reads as TGTGCCAGCATCCCCTCGGGGAGGTCTACACTGAAAGCTTTCTTT. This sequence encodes CASIPSGRSTLKAFF.

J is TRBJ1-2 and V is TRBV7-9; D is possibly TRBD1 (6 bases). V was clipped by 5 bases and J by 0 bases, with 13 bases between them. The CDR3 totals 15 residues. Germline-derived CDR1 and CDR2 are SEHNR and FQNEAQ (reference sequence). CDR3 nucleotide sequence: TGTGCCAGCAGCCCCACAGGGATCTCTAACTATGGCTACACCTTC. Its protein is CASSPTGISNYGYTF.

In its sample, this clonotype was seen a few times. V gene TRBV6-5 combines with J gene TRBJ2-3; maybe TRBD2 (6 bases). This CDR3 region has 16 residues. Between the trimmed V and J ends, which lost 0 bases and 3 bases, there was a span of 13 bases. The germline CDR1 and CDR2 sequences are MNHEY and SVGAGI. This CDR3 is CASSYSPGVKTDTQYF. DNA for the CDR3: TGTGCCAGCAGTTACTCTCCGGGAGTTAAAACAGATACGCAGTATTTT.

In DNA, the CDR3 is TGCGCCAGCAGCCAAGGCGCCCGGAGGCCCACCAGGAACACTGAAGCTTTCTTT. This encodes CASSQGARRPTRNTEAFF. The chain links TRBV4-3 to TRBJ1-1; D gene ambiguous. Per the germline V gene, CDR1 is LGHNA and CDR2 is YSLEER. Between the trimmed V and J ends, which lost 1 base and 1 base, there was a span of 19 bases. CDR3 length equals 18 residues.

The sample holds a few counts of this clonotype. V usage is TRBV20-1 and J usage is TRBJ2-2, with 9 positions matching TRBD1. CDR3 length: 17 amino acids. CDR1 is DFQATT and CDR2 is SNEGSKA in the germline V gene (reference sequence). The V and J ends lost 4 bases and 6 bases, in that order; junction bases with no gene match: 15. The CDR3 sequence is CSATPGWGTGKAGELFF. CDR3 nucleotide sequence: TGCAGTGCTACCCCCGGATGGGGGACAGGGAAGGCCGGGGAGCTGTTTTTT.

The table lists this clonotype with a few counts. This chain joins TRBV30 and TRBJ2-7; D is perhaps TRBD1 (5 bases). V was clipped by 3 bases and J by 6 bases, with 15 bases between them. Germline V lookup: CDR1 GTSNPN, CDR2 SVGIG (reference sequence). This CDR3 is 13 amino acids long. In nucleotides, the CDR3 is TGTGCCTGGAGCGATAGGGGCCTTGGCGAGCAGTACTTC. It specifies CAWSDRGLGEQYF.

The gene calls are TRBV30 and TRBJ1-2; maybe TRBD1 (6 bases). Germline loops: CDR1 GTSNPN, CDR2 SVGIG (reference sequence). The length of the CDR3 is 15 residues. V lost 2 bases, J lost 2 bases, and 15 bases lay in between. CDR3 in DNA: TGTGCCTGGAGTACCGTTCTTCAGGGGAACTATGGCTACACCTTC. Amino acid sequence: CAWSTVLQGNYGYTF. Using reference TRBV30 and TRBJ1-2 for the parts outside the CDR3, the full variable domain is SQTIHQWPATLVQPVGSPLSLECTVEGTSNPNLYWYRQAAGRGLQLLFYSVGIGQISSEVPQNLSASRPQDRQFILSSKKLLLSDSGFYLCAWSTVLQGNYGYTFGSGTRLTVV.